This T cell receptor (beta chain) was captured in a study of HIV-infected children after antiretroviral therapy interruption. Background on the study: Continuous-treatment children had median age around 8 years, interruption around 9 years. Interruption-arm sampling covered weeks 0, 12, interruption end (24 or 48), and about 3 years post-study. Study results and caveats: Naive CD4+ sequences overlapped less between time points once interruption began.

Trimming removed 0 bases from V and 4 bases from J, with 13 bases in between. This CDR3 comprises 14 residues. Germline V lookup: CDR1 DFQATT, CDR2 SNEGSKA (reference sequence). In this sample, this clonotype turned up many times. No antigen is known for it. Treatment of the sample: PENTA 11 planned treatment interruption arm or continuous ART arm. From thawed PBMCs, naive CD4+ CD45RA+ CD45RO- T cells were sorted. Unique molecular identifiers were included in an RNA-based 3' RACE TCR library. Each CDR3 protein is one row after TCRdb ran MiXCR on the 3' RACE reads. The table shows fewer than 45,000 distinct CDR3 sequences, with more than 6.5% occurring only once.

The starting material was CD45RA+ CD4+ T cells from PBMCs, pooled from several time points, obtained from a donor given antiretroviral therapy, either interrupted or continuous. Subset here: naive CD4+ CD45RA+ CD45RO- T cells. V and J are TRBV20-1 and TRBJ2-7; TRBD1 is a possible D gene (6 bases). The source is a pool of human donors with HIV. The CDR3 loop is CSARDGGVAYEQYF. The CDR3 nucleotides read TGCAGTGCTAGAGATGGGGGCGTAGCGTACGAGCAGTACTTC.